The 31 T cell receptor beta chains below all came from one sample that was sequenced in a study of patients and donors after allogeneic stem cell transplantation. TCRdb redid the calling of the RT-PCR reads with MiXCR, one entry per CDR3 protein. Among roughly 880,000 distinct CDR3 sequences listed, around 17% were seen once. The sequencing sample was made of blood, either unsorted or a sorted T cell fraction (not recorded which). The receptors stem from a human donor who was either an allogeneic HSCT recipient or a stem cell or donor lymphocyte infusion donor (not recorded which). It is not recorded whose cells these are; they may come from a transplant donor.

This clonotype was seen more than once but under ten times. This rearrangement joins TRBV27 to TRBJ2-6; D possibly corresponds to TRBD1 (6 bases). The CDR3 runs to 16 residues. Trimming took 1 base from V and 1 from J, leaving 8 bases between them. In germline, CDR1 is MNHEY, CDR2 SMNVEV (reference sequence). CDR3 nucleotide sequence: TGTGCCAGCAGTTTATACGGACAGTCTGGGGCCAACGTCCTGACTTTC. Translating gives CASSLYGQSGANVLTF.

In this sample, this clonotype turned up a few times. The chain is built from TRBV15 and TRBJ1-5; TRBD1 aligns across 8 bases. Germline V gene lookup returns CDR1 LNHNV and CDR2 YYDKDF (reference sequence). CDR3 size: 15 residues. J gave up 5 bases and V 4 bases, and 7 bases lay outside the gene matches. The CDR3 reads CATSKPGQGHQPQHF. The CDR3 DNA follows: TGTGCCACCAGCAAACCCGGACAGGGACATCAGCCCCAGCATTTT.

This clonotype was observed a handful of times. This sequence joins TRBV2 and TRBJ2-4; D unclear. The ends were cut back, 2 bases at V and 0 bases at J, with 17 bases in the middle. In germline, CDR1 is SNHLY, CDR2 FYNNEI. The CDR3 is 18 residues long. CDR3 amino acids: CASSENGLDFLAKNIQYF. DNA for the CDR3: TGTGCCAGCAGTGAAAACGGGTTGGATTTCCTAGCCAAAAACATTCAGTACTTC.

J is TRBJ2-1 and V is TRBV30; the D gene could be TRBD1 or TRBD2 (5 bases each). V gave up 5 bases and J gave up 6 bases, with 5 bases separating them. The germline gives CDR1 GTSNPN, CDR2 SVGIG (reference sequence). This CDR3 has 10 residues. Written as DNA, the CDR3 is TGTGCCTGGGGGGGCAATGAGCAGTTCTTC. The encoded protein is CAWGGNEQFF.

The sample holds one count of this clonotype. The rearrangement links TRBV7-8 to TRBJ2-1, with D perhaps assigned TRBD1 or TRBD2 (6 bases each). CDR1 is SGHVS, CDR2 FQNEAQ, per germline. With 5 bases removed from V and 15 bases from J, the gap between germline ends came to 17 bases. The CDR3 is 12 amino acids. CDR3 nucleotide sequence: TGTGCCAGCAGCGTAGGGGGGACCCCCATGTTCTTC. Amino acid sequence: CASSVGGTPMFF.

The rearrangement uses TRBV2 and TRBJ2-3; tentatively, D is TRBD1 (5 bases). Trimming cost V 6 bases and J 6 bases, with 19 bases left between them. The CDR3 consists of 15 residues. The germline V gene encodes CDR1 SNHLY and CDR2 FYNNEI. CDR3 DNA sequence: TGTGCCAGCAGCTCAAAGGGGCTGCTGGGGGATACGCAGTATTTT. This translates into CASSSKGLLGDTQYF.

CDR3 residues: CASSLVSGDNQPQHF. DNA for the CDR3: TGTGCCAGCAGCTTAGTTTCGGGAGACAATCAGCCCCAGCATTTT. The genes are TRBV7-2 and TRBJ1-5; no clear D gene. CDR1 and CDR2 from the germline V gene are SGHTA and FQGNSA. The V end lost 1 base, the J end lost 3 bases, and 10 bases lay between the germline ends. The CDR3 is 15 residues long.

This clonotype appeared a few times. The CDR3 DNA reads as TGTGCCAGCAGCGCGGGGAATTACGAGCAGTACTTC. It specifies CASSAGNYEQYF. V usage is TRBV5-6 and J usage is TRBJ2-7, with a weak D call TRBD2 (6 bases). The CDR3 length is 12 residues. Germline CDR1 and CDR2: SGHDT and YYEEEE. Deletions cut 4 bases from V and 4 bases from J, with 9 bases between.

This clonotype has a count of ten or more. This sequence joins TRBV12-3 or TRBV12-4 and TRBJ1-2; no definite D call. The V and J ends lost 4 bases and 0 bases respectively, with 0 bases between them. CDR3 length: 11 amino acids. CDR3 in DNA: TGTGCCAGCAGTTCTAACTATGGCTACACCTTC. The encoded protein is CASSSNYGYTF.

This clonotype was found a few times. V and J are TRBV20-1 and TRBJ2-3; the D is unclear. The CDR3 covers 13 residues. CDR1 is DFQATT and CDR2 is SNEGSKA in the germline V gene (reference sequence). V lost 1 base and J 2 bases, leaving 7 bases between the germline ends. The CDR3 is CSARGPNTDTQYF. CDR3 bases: TGCAGTGCTAGAGGCCCCAACACAGATACGCAGTATTTT.

The V gene is TRBV5-1, the J gene TRBJ2-3; D is tentatively TRBD1 or TRBD2 (5 bases each). This CDR3 has 16 amino acids. Trimming cost V 5 bases and J 6 bases, with 22 bases left between them. Germline V lookup: CDR1 SGHRS, CDR2 YFSETQ. The CDR3 nucleotides are TGCGCCAGCAGAGAAGTCATAGGTTCGGGGACGGATACGCAGTATTTT. Its protein product is CASREVIGSGTDTQYF.

This clonotype occurred a few times. This chain's CDR3 is CASILDVYSGNTIYF. In nucleotides, the CDR3 is TGTGCCAGCATCCTGGACGTCTACTCTGGAAACACCATATATTTT. The rearrangement joins TRBV7-8 to TRBJ1-3, with unresolved D. Germline CDR1 reads SGHVS; CDR2 reads FQNEAQ. The CDR3 covers 15 residues. The V end was cut by 7 bases, the J end by 0 bases, with 13 bases between.

This clonotype was observed at least ten times. V and J are TRBV20-1 and TRBJ2-1; possible D gene TRBD2, 6 bases. There are 14 residues in the CDR3. Germline V gene sequence: CDR1 DFQATT, CDR2 SNEGSKA (reference sequence). The V gene lost 4 bases and the J gene lost 1 base, with 11 bases spanning the gap. The CDR3 is CSAILAESYNEQFF. DNA for the CDR3: TGCAGTGCTATACTAGCTGAATCCTACAATGAGCAGTTCTTC.

The CDR3 spells CASSHTDSPIGYTF. CDR3 DNA: TGTGCCAGCAGTCATACGGACAGCCCTATTGGCTACACCTTC. V is TRBV12-3 or TRBV12-4 and J is TRBJ1-2, with a tentative D call TRBD1 (6 bases). Between the trimmed V and J ends, which lost 5 bases and 7 bases, there was a span of 17 bases. This CDR3 comprises 14 residues.

The chain employs TRBV7-2 and TRBJ1-2, with D possibly TRBD1 on 5 matching bases. Trimming took 5 bases from V and 4 from J, leaving 17 bases between them. CDR1 is SGHTA, CDR2 FQGNSA, per germline. CDR3 length: 15 amino acids. CDR3 nucleotide sequence: TGTGCCAGCAGCCTCACCGGGGACGGCTTCTATGGCTACACCTTC. Protein sequence: CASSLTGDGFYGYTF.

This chain connects TRBV2 to TRBJ2-1; TRBD2 matches at 9 bases. The CDR3 totals 15 residues. V was clipped by 7 bases and J by 5 bases; unmatched bases: 9. Germline V gene sequence: CDR1 SNHLY, CDR2 FYNNEI. CDR3 in DNA: TGTGCCAGCAAGTCGCTAGCGGGAATAGACAATGAGCAGTTCTTC. The encoded protein is CASKSLAGIDNEQFF.

This clonotype was recorded a few times. The rearrangement uses TRBV20-1 and TRBJ2-1, with 12 bases fitting TRBD2. V was pared by 1 base and J by 5 bases, with 6 bases of the junction left unmatched. CDR1 and CDR2 (germline): DFQATT, SNEGSKA (reference sequence). The CDR3 has 16 residues. CDR3 sequence reads: CSARGLAGGLNNEQFF. CDR3 in DNA: TGCAGTGCTAGAGGTCTAGCGGGGGGGTTAAACAATGAGCAGTTCTTC.

The J gene is TRBJ2-2, the V gene TRBV20-1, with 9 nucleotides matching TRBD2. Germline values: CDR1 DFQATT, CDR2 SNEGSKA (reference sequence). The CDR3 spans 13 residues. V lost 8 bases to trimming and J lost 4 bases; unmatched junction nucleotides: 5. The CDR3 loop reads CSTAGGLTGELFF. The CDR3 DNA sequence: TGCAGTACAGCGGGGGGTCTCACCGGGGAGCTGTTTTTT.

This chain uses TRBV5-1 with TRBJ1-1; TRBD1 matches at 8 bases. Germline V gene lookup returns CDR1 SGHRS and CDR2 YFSETQ. This CDR3 is built from 13 residues. Trimming took 6 bases from V and 10 from J; bases not matched to a gene: 11. The CDR3 DNA reads as TGCGCCAGCACCCTCGACAGGGGACCGTTAGCTTTCTTT. Translation: CASTLDRGPLAFF.

The V gene is TRBV10-3, the J gene TRBJ2-5; either TRBD1 or TRBD2 may supply D (5 bases each). The CDR3 is 16 residues long. CDR1 is ENHRY, CDR2 SYGVKD, per germline. The V gene lost 4 bases and the J gene lost 1 base, with 16 bases spanning the gap. The CDR3 is CAISGPGEGPQETQYF. In nucleotides, the CDR3 is TGTGCCATCAGTGGACCGGGCGAGGGACCCCAAGAGACCCAGTACTTC.

This clonotype was seen a handful of times. This sequence joins TRBV7-3 and TRBJ2-2; no clear D gene. This CDR3 has 13 amino acids. Trimming shortened V by 3 bases and J by 4 bases, and 6 bases separated the two germline ends. Germline values: CDR1 SGHTA, CDR2 FQGTGA. The CDR3 loop reads CASSFFGTGELFF. In DNA, the CDR3 is TGTGCCAGCAGCTTTTTCGGCACCGGGGAGCTGTTTTTT.

This clonotype showed up just a few times. The chain joins TRBV6-1 to TRBJ2-3, with a tentative D call TRBD2 (5 bases). V was clipped by 11 bases and J by 3 bases, with 18 bases between them. The germline V gene has CDR1 MNHNS and CDR2 SASEGT. This CDR3 contains 14 residues. CDR3 in DNA: TGTGCCCTCGGCGTAGGGAGTCGGACAGATACGCAGTATTTT. This sequence encodes CALGVGSRTDTQYF.

Ten or more counts support this clonotype. The CDR3 is CSVGGNNEQFF. DNA for the CDR3: TGCAGCGTTGGAGGGAACAATGAGCAGTTCTTC. V is TRBV29-1 and J is TRBJ2-1; possibly TRBD2 for D (5 bases). This CDR3 is built from 11 residues. Germline CDR1 is SQVTM and CDR2 is ANQGSEA. V was pared by 4 bases and J by 5 bases, with 6 bases between.

The gene calls are TRBV19 and TRBJ1-5; D gene unclear. Looked up from germline, CDR1 is LNHDA and CDR2 is SQIVND (reference sequence). The CDR3 length is 13 residues. V gave up 10 bases and J gave up 1 base, with 11 bases separating them. CDR3 nucleotides: TGTGCCACCGCTGCAGTAAGCAATCAGCCCCAGCATTTT. Encoded protein: CATAAVSNQPQHF. Drawing the rest from reference TRBV19 and TRBJ1-5, the complete variable domain is DGGITQSPKYLFRKEGQNVTLSCEQNLNHDAMYWYRQDPGQGLRLIYYSQIVNDFQKGDIAEGYSVSREKKESFPLTVTSAQKNPTAFYLCATAAVSNQPQHFGDGTRLSIL.

This clonotype was observed at least ten times. The chain employs TRBV7-2 and TRBJ2-7, with 7 nucleotides matching TRBD2. The CDR3 has 13 amino acids. Unmatched junction bases numbered 1, after V lost 3 bases and J lost 2 bases. Germline CDR1 SGHTA, CDR2 FQGNSA. CDR3 in amino acids: CASSFGLAYEQYF. The CDR3, as DNA: TGTGCCAGCAGCTTTGGACTAGCCTACGAGCAGTACTTC.

This clonotype came up a few times. The chain combines TRBV11-2 with TRBJ1-2; D is perhaps TRBD1 (6 bases). Germline CDR1 is SGHAT and CDR2 is FQNNGV. Trimming removed 2 bases at V and 5 bases at J, with 12 bases between. The CDR3 spans 14 residues. CDR3 coding DNA: TGTGCCAGCAGCTTACAGGGGACTTCTTATGGCTACACCTTC. This codes for CASSLQGTSYGYTF.

This clonotype was recorded a few times. V usage is TRBV4-3 and J usage is TRBJ2-3; TRBD1 matches at 11 bases. Losses at the gene ends were 1 base for V and 5 bases for J; bases not matched to a gene: 11. The CDR3 length is 18 residues. CDR1 is LGHNA and CDR2 is YSLEER in the germline V gene. The CDR3 bases are TGCGCCAGCAGCCAAGTGGGCCGGACAGGGGGCGGCCGAGATACGCAGTATTTT. Translating gives CASSQVGRTGGGRDTQYF.

The chain employs TRBV12-3 or TRBV12-4 and TRBJ1-2; no definite D call. The V end was cut by 0 bases, the J end by 2 bases, with 10 bases between. The CDR3 contains 15 residues. CDR3 protein: CASSLASGRNYGYTF. The DNA of the CDR3 is TGTGCCAGCAGTTTAGCGTCTGGGAGGAACTATGGCTACACCTTC.

V is TRBV7-3 and J is TRBJ2-1, with 9 bases identical to TRBD2. This CDR3 spans 16 amino acids. Germline trimming cut 5 bases from V and 7 bases from J; bases unmatched to any gene: 12. Germline V lookup: CDR1 SGHTA, CDR2 FQGTGA. CDR3 nucleotide sequence: TGTGCCAGCAGCCCCGGGACTAGCCCCCCTTATAATGAGCAGTTCTTC. Translating it yields CASSPGTSPPYNEQFF.

The sample holds many counts of this clonotype. This sequence joins TRBV29-1 and TRBJ2-2, with D perhaps matching TRBD1 (5 bases). CDR1 and CDR2 from the germline V gene are SQVTM and ANQGSEA. The V end was cut by 4 bases, the J end by 3 bases, with 12 bases between. This CDR3 region has 14 residues. The CDR3 region has the DNA TGCAGCGTTGGTAGCACAGGAGACACCGGGGAGCTGTTTTTT. Translating gives CSVGSTGDTGELFF.

The CDR3: CASSLLPGLAGGSSYNEQFF. The CDR3 region has the DNA TGTGCCAGCAGCTTACTCCCGGGACTAGCGGGAGGGAGCTCCTACAATGAGCAGTTCTTC. The V and J genes are TRBV7-6 and TRBJ2-1; 16 bases are shared with TRBD2. In germline, CDR1 is SGHVS, CDR2 FNYEAQ. CDR3 length: 20 amino acids. Trimming cost V 2 bases and J 0 bases; bases outside gene matches: 7.